Each of the 9 T cell receptor beta chains below was sequenced from the same sample in a study of spatial heterogeneity in lung cancer. TCRdb independently ran MiXCR on the 5' RACE reads; one entry per CDR3 protein. The sample has around 75,000 distinct CDR3 sequences, more than 10% seen once. Regarding time point: sample taken at primary tumor resection. The study sequenced unsorted whole RNA from tumor, nontumor lung or frozen PBMC. The sample consisted of PBMCs, taken at surgery. These receptors were collected from a male donor with early-stage non-small cell lung cancer.

This clonotype was counted ten times or more. CDR3 sequence reads: CSVGGVNQPQHF. CDR3 in DNA: TGCAGCGTTGGGGGAGTTAATCAGCCCCAGCATTTT. V and J are TRBV29-1 and TRBJ1-5; the D is unclear. V shed 4 bases and J shed 4 bases, with 8 bases lying between them. This CDR3 is 12 amino acids long. Germline V gives CDR1 SQVTM, CDR2 ANQGSEA.

This clonotype has a count of ten or more. The rearrangement joins TRBV14 to TRBJ2-7; D not resolved. Germline V gene sequence: CDR1 SGHDN, CDR2 FVKESK. The CDR3 is 13 amino acids. V dropped 5 bases and J dropped 0 bases, with 8 bases sitting between them. The CDR3 spells CASSDTGSYEQYF. The CDR3, as DNA: TGTGCCAGCAGCGACACCGGCTCCTACGAGCAGTACTTC.

V and J are TRBV6-2 or TRBV6-3 and TRBJ1-5; 9 nucleotides line up with TRBD1. This CDR3 contains 16 residues. The V gene's germline CDR1 is MNHEY and CDR2 SVGEGT. V dropped 6 bases and J dropped 1; count of bases not matched to a gene: 7. The CDR3 DNA sequence: TGTGCCAGCAGGCCCACAGGGGGCTTAAGCAATCAGCCCCAGCATTTT. This codes for CASRPTGGLSNQPQHF.

This rearrangement joins TRBV27 to TRBJ2-4; 10 nucleotides line up with TRBD1. CDR3 length: 14 residues. Germline CDR1 and CDR2: MNHEY and SMNVEV (reference sequence). J lost 4 bases, V lost 6 bases, and 3 bases had no gene match. This chain's CDR3 is CASRGTGAKNIQYF. Here the CDR3 DNA reads TGTGCCAGCAGGGGGACAGGGGCGAAAAACATTCAGTACTTC.

This clonotype was seen many times. The genes are TRBV7-9 and TRBJ1-1; no firm D call. V lost 4 bases and J 3 bases, leaving 12 bases between the germline ends. The CDR3 is 14 residues long. The germline CDR1 and CDR2 sequences are SEHNR and FQNEAQ (reference sequence). This chain's CDR3 is CASSSRVSDTEAFF. In DNA form, the CDR3 reads TGTGCCAGCAGCTCAAGGGTCTCCGACACTGAAGCTTTCTTT.

V gene TRBV15 combines with J gene TRBJ1-2; D gene unclear. The CDR3 spans 15 residues. Trimming took off 0 bases at V and 8 bases at J, with 16 bases between the two ends. The V gene's germline CDR1 is LNHNV and CDR2 YYDKDF (reference sequence). The CDR3, as DNA: TGTGCCACCAGCAGAGATCTCGGCCGGGGAGACGGCTACACCTTC. This encodes CATSRDLGRGDGYTF. Supplemented by reference TRBV15 and TRBJ1-2, the full variable domain reads DAMVIQNPRYQVTQFGKPVTLSCSQTLNHNVMYWYQQKSSQAPKLLFHYYDKDFNNEADTPDNFQSRRPNTSFCFLDIRSPGLGDTAMYLCATSRDLGRGDGYTFGSGTRLTVV.

The chain joins TRBV4-1 to TRBJ1-2, with D possibly being TRBD1 (6 bases). This CDR3 is built from 15 residues. Germline lookup yields CDR1 MGHRA and CDR2 YSYEKL. With 0 bases removed from V and 5 bases from J, the gap between germline ends came to 13 bases. For the CDR3, the DNA is TGCGCCAGCAGCCAAGATAGGCCAGGGGTGTATGGCTACACCTTC. Residues: CASSQDRPGVYGYTF.

In its sample, this clonotype was seen a few times. The chain employs TRBV6-6 and TRBJ2-5; D tentatively fits TRBD1 or TRBD2 (5 bases each). Germline V gene lookup returns CDR1 MNHNY and CDR2 SVGAGI (reference sequence). The CDR3 length is 15 residues. V was clipped by 6 bases and J by 1 base, with 15 bases between them. The CDR3 coding sequence is TGTGCCAGCAGGCCCGGGACCCCCGGCCAAGAGACCCAGTACTTC. It encodes CASRPGTPGQETQYF.

This clonotype was recorded many times. The chain links TRBV2 to TRBJ2-7, with D uncertain. Trimming took 8 bases from V and 4 from J, leaving 12 bases between them. There are 12 residues in the CDR3. Germline CDR1 reads SNHLY; CDR2 reads FYNNEI. For the CDR3, the DNA is TGTGCCAGCGGTCTCTCAGGATACGAGCAGTACTTC. Its protein product is CASGLSGYEQYF. The full variable domain, completed using reference TRBV2 and TRBJ2-7, is EPEVTQTPSHQVTQMGQEVILRCVPISNHLYFYWYRQILGQKVEFLVSFYNNEISEKSEIFDDQFSVERPDGSNFTLKIRSTKLEDSAMYFCASGLSGYEQYFGPGTRLTVT.